This entry is about one TCR beta chain. This clone was seen only once. Its target antigen remains unknown. No quality values exist for individual bases; no much larger clone is one base distant. The cohort comprised hundreds of healthy bone marrow donors. Cohort members were all nominally healthy when sampled, although unrecorded immune exposures were likely present. The donor was CMV seropositive and was included in the group of 250 to 300 seropositive cohort members. A peripheral blood sample was provided by each donor, and peripheral blood mononuclear cells were used for TCR beta sequencing. The Qiagen DNeasy Blood Extraction Kit was used to extract genomic DNA from the blood cell samples. The library was generated by the immunoSEQ multiplex PCR assay. For the multiplex PCR, a mixture combining 60 forward primers for TCR Vbeta segments and 13 reverse primers for TCR Jbeta segments was used. A multiplex PCR assay on genomic DNA amplified the CDR3 region of rearranged TCR beta genes. On the Illumina HiSeq System, the amplified TCR beta libraries were sequenced as 87-base-pair reads. The authors' analysis ran thus. A later analysis counted tens of millions of unique TCR beta chains across the 550 to 800 repertoires, and 9.5 million to 11 million of these chains were shared by at least two donors. Raw reads were error-corrected and collapsed into unique sequences by a nearest-neighbor algorithm in which closely related sequences were merged to remove PCR and sequencing errors. Alignment of CDR3 sequences to IMGT reference sequences was used to assign V, D and J gene segments. For a sequence to be retained, a match of at least six nucleotides to both a V gene segment and a J gene segment was required. A rearrangement was called productive if the CDR3 had no stop codons and remained in frame with V and J, and every other rearrangement was called non-productive. CDR3 was defined according to IMGT convention as the region running from the second conserved V-encoded cysteine to the conserved J-encoded phenylalanine. The earlier analysis of about 500 of the donors excluded sequences that lacked an unambiguous match to a single V gene segment. An earlier analysis of almost 600 of the donors classified V segments as functional when productive rearrangements were above 56.7% and as segregating when the standard deviation between donors was above 5%. A statistical classification framework was built for diagnosing cytomegalovirus status from the catalog of TCR beta chain sequences. In a later analysis, TCR nucleotide sequences were compared against IMGT/GENE-DB human TR gene sequences so that V and J genes could be assigned. A later analysis assigned CDR3 sequences and most-parsimonious VDJ recombination scenarios with the TCRdist pipeline. In a later analysis, each TCR beta chain was defined by its CDR3 amino acid sequence together with its V-gene family, and reads without a unique V-gene family were excluded. In a later analysis, nearly 600 highly shared, low-generation-probability nucleotide sequences were removed to address suspected cross-contamination and a sequencing artifact. In a later analysis, a clonal expansion index was calculated for each public chain from normalized within-repertoire ranks of inferred template counts. In a later analysis, generation probabilities were computed with a VDJ recombination model fitted to out-of-frame rearrangements, and the resulting probabilities were checked against IGoR. In a later analysis, hypergeometric tests were used to score TCR-TCR, TCR-HLA and TCR-CMV co-occurrence, with a repertoire-size bias correction applied to TCR pairs. To estimate false discovery rates, a later analysis permuted the HLA or CMV assignments 20 times. In a later analysis, co-occurring TCRs were grouped using DBSCAN, with TCRdist sequence similarity added in when clustering inside HLA-allele-positive subsets. Repertoires with fewer than 30,000 or more than 120,000 public chains, plus five repertoires with anomalous nucleotide sharing, were excluded from co-occurrence clustering. As stored in TCRdb, this immuneACCESS dataset retains in-frame rearrangements with V and J assigned. A fraction of the clones does not appear; measured against another copy, unresolved V genes explain less than half of the discrepancy, and the remainder lacks a known reason. V, J and clone size are taken as reported in that table, and D and trimming were inferred from the DNA itself. The sample table contains roughly 170,000 clones; only one count was recorded for 75% to 85% of them. The top ten constitute 1% to 1.5% of the sample.

The sample is drawn from a study of cytomegalovirus exposure and HLA in healthy donors (dated by TCRdb to about 2017). Regarding the complete study: An earlier analysis of a few hundred of the donors reported 276 Gb of sequence data and around 110 million unique TCR beta sequences obtained from about 179 million T cells. Roughly 300 gigabases of sequencing data and roughly 90 million unique TCR sequences were included in an early release covering around 600 HLA-typed donors. Among the roughly 400 genotyped donors, about 85% belonged to the genetic ancestry cluster associated with self-reported Caucasian donors. The study aimed to test whether cataloging public T cell receptors could reveal signatures of past pathogen exposure. The study used immunosequencing to profile the T cell repertoires of approximately 650 subjects and linked those repertoires to cytomegalovirus serostatus. Besides the first cohort of some 670 subjects, a separate validation cohort made up of some 110 different subjects was used. To predict cytomegalovirus infection status, the study combined high-throughput TCR immunosequencing, statistical association of individual TCRs with disease status, and machine learning. A later analysis re-analyzed previously published TCR beta repertoires from about 730 donors and added high-resolution HLA genotyping to study TCR occurrence patterns. Rather than using new phenotypic data, the later analysis identified candidate immune exposures from TCR beta sequences and from how often those sequences occurred across donors. In an earlier analysis of roughly 540 of the donors, high-throughput TCR beta sequencing was used to judge whether each TCR beta V gene segment behaved as functional or pseudogenic. Donor age, sex, ethnicity and CMV serostatus were compiled together with the repertoire data. A later genetic analysis took genome-wide SNP genotypes for about 55% of the 666 donors and used that subset as a discovery cohort. Every discovery cohort repertoire had been produced on one sequencing platform. Both class I and class II loci were covered by HLA typing, at four-digit resolution. The number of typed donors differed by locus: roughly 620-630 for A, B, C, DRB1 and DQB1; 522 for DQA1; 606 for DPA1; and about 450 for DPB1. Five DR-DQ haplotypes were treated as single units for association and clustering because of strong linkage in the cohort. On average, roughly 240,000 unique TCR beta nucleotide sequences were sequenced per donor among 398 genotyped donors of the cohort, with roughly 18% of those sequences being non-productive.

As encoded in the germline V gene, CDR1 is MGHRA while CDR2 is YSYEKL. V ends up 1 base short and J 9 bases short, with an unmatched junction base count of 7. The CDR3 runs 14 residues from the cysteine to the phenylalanine. Only the CDR3 region is kept as DNA, spanning 42 bases read in frame from base 1. General study outcomes and caveats: In a later analysis, TCR association rates were found to vary across HLA loci, with the most associated TCRs seen for DRB1 alleles and the fewest for HLA-C alleles. According to a later analysis, parvovirus B19, influenza, CMV and Epstein-Barr virus appeared linked to several top co-occurrence clusters. A cluster of highly shared sequence variants was judged likely to represent a technical artifact of the sequencing pipeline. When HLA alleles, especially DR and DQ, strongly co-occurred, TCR associations were difficult to assign to individual alleles. Because counts were too low, 15 to 20 rarely observed V segments, including chromosome 9 orphons, were excluded from the earlier analysis of a few hundred of the donors. An association between a missense DCLRE1C variant and V-gene and J-gene trimming of TCR beta chains was found in a later genetic analysis and replicated in an independent cohort. Most TCR sequences were observed very rarely across donors, whereas some public TCRs were present in many individuals. A later analysis found that HLA-associated TCR beta chains were more clonally expanded and had lower generation probabilities than equally common non-associated chains. It was suggested by the authors that the approach could potentially be generalized to other disease states and immunological phenotypes. In a later analysis, most CMV-associated TCR beta chains were found to appear HLA-restricted, with HLA associations seemingly driven largely by CMV exposure. A few of the identified cytomegalovirus-associated TCR beta chains were confirmed in vitro to be specific for cytomegalovirus antigens. Cytomegalovirus status was reported to be diagnosed by the classifier with high specificity and sensitivity in both the original and validation cohorts. Compared with the approximately 700-donor mean, donors in an Asian-associated ancestry cluster had fewer N-insertions in productive TCRs, according to a later genetic analysis. In the study, around 150 TCR beta chains were listed as associated with cytomegalovirus. This cohort had only TCR beta chains sequenced, and the lack of alpha or paired-chain data limited which features could be detected. Presence/absence analyses assumed roughly uniform sequencing depth across donors, an assumption that may not hold. Because the 87-base-pair reads could not distinguish some IMGT-functional V segments, including TRBV6-2 and TRBV6-3, those segments were excluded. HLA typing was unavailable for some donors at each locus, so association tests used only the typed subset. Broadly in line with IMGT annotations, most TCR beta V segments showed up in productive rearrangements about 87% or about 30% of the time in an earlier analysis of under 700 of the donors. CMV serostatus was the only immune exposure information available for the cohort. Specific HLA alleles were associated with some 15,000 TCR beta sequences at a false discovery rate of 0.05 in a later analysis. A further reported finding was that TCR beta sequences accurately predicted the HLA-A and HLA-B alleles for most subjects in the first cohort. Correlated functional status among segregating V segments might be attributable to linkage disequilibrium, but an unknown experimental factor could not be ruled out.

This sequence originates from a girl aged 2-10 years in good health and CMV-seropositive. The specimen sequenced was PBMCs. The chain is encoded by TRBV4-1 joined to TRBJ2-3, and 7 bases in between align with TRBD1. The sequence in DNA is TGCGCCAGCAGCCAAGGCGACAGGGTAGGAACGCAGTATTTT. Its protein reads: CASSQGDRVGTQYF.